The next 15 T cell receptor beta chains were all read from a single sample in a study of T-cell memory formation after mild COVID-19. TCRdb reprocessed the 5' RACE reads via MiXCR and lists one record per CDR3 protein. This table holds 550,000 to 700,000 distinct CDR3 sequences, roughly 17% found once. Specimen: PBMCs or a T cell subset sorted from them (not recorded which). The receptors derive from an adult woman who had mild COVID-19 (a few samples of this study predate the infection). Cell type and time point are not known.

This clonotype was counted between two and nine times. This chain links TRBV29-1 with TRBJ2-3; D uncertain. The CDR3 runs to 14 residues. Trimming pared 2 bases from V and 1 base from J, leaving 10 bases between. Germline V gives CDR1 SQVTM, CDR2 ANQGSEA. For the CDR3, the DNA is TGCAGCGTTGAAATAAGGGTGGGCACAGATACGCAGTATTTT. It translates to CSVEIRVGTDTQYF.

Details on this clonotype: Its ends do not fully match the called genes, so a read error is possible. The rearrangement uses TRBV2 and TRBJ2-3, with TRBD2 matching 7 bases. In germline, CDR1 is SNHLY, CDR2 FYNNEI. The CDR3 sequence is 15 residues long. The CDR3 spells CASVSRGVTTDTKYF. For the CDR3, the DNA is TGTGCCAGCGTTTCCCGGGGGGTTACCACAGATACGAAGTATTTT. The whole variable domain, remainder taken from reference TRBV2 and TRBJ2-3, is EPEVTQTPSHQVTQMGQEVILRCVPISNHLYFYWYRQILGQKVEFLVSFYNNEISEKSEIFDDQFSVERPDGSNFTLKIRSTKLEDSAMYFCASVSRGVTTDTKYFGPGTRLTVL.

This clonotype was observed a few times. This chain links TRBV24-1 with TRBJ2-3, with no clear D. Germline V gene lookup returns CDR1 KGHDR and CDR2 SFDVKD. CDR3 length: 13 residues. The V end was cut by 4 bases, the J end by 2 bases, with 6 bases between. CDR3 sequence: CATSDPDTDTQYF. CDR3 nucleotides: TGTGCCACCAGTGACCCCGACACAGATACGCAGTATTTT.

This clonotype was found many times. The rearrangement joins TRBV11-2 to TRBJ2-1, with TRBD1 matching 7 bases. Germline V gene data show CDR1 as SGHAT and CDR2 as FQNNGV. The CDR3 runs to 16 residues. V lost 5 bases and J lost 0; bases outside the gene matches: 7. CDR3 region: CASSPRQGSSYNEQFF. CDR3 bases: TGTGCCAGCAGCCCCCGACAGGGAAGCTCCTACAATGAGCAGTTCTTC.

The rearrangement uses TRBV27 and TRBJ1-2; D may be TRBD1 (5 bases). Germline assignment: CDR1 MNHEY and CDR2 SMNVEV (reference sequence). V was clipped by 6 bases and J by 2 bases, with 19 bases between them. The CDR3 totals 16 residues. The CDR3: CASSSATGPENYGYTF. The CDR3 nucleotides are TGTGCCAGCAGCTCAGCCACGGGGCCAGAAAACTATGGCTACACCTTC.

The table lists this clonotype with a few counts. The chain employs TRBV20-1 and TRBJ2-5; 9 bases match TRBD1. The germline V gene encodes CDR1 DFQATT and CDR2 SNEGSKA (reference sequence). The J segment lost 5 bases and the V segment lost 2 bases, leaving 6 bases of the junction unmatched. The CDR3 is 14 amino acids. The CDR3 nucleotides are TGCAGTGCTAGAAAACAGGGGGCGTCGGAGACCCAGTACTTC. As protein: CSARKQGASETQYF.

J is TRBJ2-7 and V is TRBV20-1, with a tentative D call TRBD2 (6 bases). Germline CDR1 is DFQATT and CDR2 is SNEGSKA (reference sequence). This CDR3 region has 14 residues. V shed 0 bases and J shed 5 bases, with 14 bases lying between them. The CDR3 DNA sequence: TGCAGTGCTAGAGAGCGGAGGGTGGGCCACGAGCAGTACTTC. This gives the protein CSARERRVGHEQYF.

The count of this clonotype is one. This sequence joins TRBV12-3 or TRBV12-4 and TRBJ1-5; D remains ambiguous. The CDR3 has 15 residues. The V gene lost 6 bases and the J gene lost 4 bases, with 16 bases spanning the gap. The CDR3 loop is CASRSGRLVNQPQHF. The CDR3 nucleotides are TGTGCCAGCAGGTCCGGACGGCTCGTGAATCAGCCCCAGCATTTT.

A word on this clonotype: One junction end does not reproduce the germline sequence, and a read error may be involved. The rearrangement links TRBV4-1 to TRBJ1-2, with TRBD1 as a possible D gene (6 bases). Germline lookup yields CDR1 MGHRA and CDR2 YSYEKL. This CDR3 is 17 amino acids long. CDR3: CASSQDPGGRAFYGCTF. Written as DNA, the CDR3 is TGCGCCAGCAGCCAAGATCCGGGGGGCAGGGCTTTCTATGGCTGCACCTTC.

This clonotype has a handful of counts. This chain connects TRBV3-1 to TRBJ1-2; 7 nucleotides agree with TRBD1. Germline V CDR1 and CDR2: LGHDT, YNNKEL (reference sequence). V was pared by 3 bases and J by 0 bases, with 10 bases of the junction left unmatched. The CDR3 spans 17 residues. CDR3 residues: CASSQGQGVSANYGYTF. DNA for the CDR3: TGTGCCAGCAGCCAGGGGCAGGGGGTTTCAGCTAACTATGGCTACACCTTC.

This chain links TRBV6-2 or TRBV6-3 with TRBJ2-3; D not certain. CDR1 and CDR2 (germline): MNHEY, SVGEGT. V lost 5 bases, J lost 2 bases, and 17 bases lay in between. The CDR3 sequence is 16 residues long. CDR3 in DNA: TGTGCCAGCAGTCCCTTCGAGGCCCAACACACAGATACGCAGTATTTT. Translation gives CASSPFEAQHTDTQYF.

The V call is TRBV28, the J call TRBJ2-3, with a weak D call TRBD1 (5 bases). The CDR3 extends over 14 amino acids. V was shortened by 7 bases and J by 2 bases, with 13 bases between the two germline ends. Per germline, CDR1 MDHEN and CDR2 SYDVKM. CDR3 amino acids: CASIGQGNTDTQYF. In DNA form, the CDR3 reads TGTGCCAGCATTGGGCAGGGAAACACAGATACGCAGTATTTT.

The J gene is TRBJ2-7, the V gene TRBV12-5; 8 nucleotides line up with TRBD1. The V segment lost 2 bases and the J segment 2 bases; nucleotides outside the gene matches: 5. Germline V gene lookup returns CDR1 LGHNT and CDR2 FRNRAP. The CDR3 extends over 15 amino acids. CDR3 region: CASGLKRQGTYEQYF. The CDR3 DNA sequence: TGTGCTAGTGGTTTGAAGAGACAGGGGACCTACGAGCAGTACTTC.

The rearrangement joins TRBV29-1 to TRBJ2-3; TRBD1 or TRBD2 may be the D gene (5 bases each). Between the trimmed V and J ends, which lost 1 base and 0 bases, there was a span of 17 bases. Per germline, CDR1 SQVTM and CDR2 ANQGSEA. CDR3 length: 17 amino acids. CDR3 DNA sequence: TGCAGCGTTGAAGGGGGGACCTTATCTGTTAGCACAGATACGCAGTATTTT. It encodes CSVEGGTLSVSTDTQYF.

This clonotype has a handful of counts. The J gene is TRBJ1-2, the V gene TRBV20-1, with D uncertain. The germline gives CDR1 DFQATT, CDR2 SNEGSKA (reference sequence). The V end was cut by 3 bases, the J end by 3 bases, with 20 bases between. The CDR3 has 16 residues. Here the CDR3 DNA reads TGCAGTGCTAGTCCCCTACACGGGCCAAGTGACTATGGCTACACCTTC. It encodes CSASPLHGPSDYGYTF.